This TCR beta chain was identified during a study of T cells in Graves' hyperthyroidism and ophthalmopathy. Looking at the study overall: Peripheral blood was acquired at first diagnosis, ahead of any therapy whatsoever. Findings and caveats of the study: Clonotypes that were expanded in thyroid above 0.001 mostly appeared in blood too.

This clonotype showed up just once. Antigen unknown. The TCR beta CDR3 regions underwent amplification using RNA transcripts as the source. The HTBI set primed first-round TCR CDR3 RT-PCR. TCRdb processed the multiplex PCR reads anew with MiXCR; each CDR3 protein has one entry. This table has 490,000 or so distinct CDR3 sequences, approximately 23% appearing once. Trimming took 8 bases from V and 4 from J; bases not matched to a gene: 21. This CDR3 is built from 18 residues. The germline CDR1 and CDR2 sequences are MGHRA and YSYEKL. It was less than 13 ml of fresh peripheral blood that supplied the PBMCs.

This receptor was obtained from a woman aged 70-85 years with Graves' ophthalmopathy. What was sequenced was blood. The rearrangement uses TRBV4-1 and TRBJ2-5; 8 positions match TRBD2. For the CDR3, the DNA is TGCGCCAGCCGGTACCGTGGACTCGGGACTAGGGCGGGAGAGACCCAGTACTTC. Amino acid sequence: CASRYRGLGTRAGETQYF.